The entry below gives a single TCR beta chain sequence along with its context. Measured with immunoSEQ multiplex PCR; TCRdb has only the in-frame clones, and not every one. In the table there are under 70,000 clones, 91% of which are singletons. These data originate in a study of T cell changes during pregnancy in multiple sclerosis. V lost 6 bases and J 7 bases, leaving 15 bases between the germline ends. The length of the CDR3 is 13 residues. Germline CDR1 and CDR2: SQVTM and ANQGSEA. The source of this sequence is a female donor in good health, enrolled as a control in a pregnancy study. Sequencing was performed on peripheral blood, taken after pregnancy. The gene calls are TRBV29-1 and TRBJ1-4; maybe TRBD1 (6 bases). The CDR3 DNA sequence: TGCAGCGTCGTCGTGACAGGAGGTGAAAAACTGTTTTTT. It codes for CSVVVTGGEKLFF.